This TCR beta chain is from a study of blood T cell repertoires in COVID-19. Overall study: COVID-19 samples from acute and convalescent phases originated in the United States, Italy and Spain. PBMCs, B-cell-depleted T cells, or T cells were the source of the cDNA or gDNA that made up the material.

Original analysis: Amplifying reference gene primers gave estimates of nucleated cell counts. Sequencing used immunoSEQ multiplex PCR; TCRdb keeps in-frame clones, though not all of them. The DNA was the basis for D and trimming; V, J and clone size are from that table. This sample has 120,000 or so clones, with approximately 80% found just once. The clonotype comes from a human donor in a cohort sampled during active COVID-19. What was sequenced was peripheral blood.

The CDR3 nucleotides read TGTGCCAGCAGCCTCCTAGCGGGGGGCACAGATACGCAGTATTTT. It encodes CASSLLAGGTDTQYF. The chain is built from TRBV7-2 and TRBJ2-3; 10 bases are a match to TRBD2. The germline V gene encodes CDR1 SGHTA and CDR2 FQGNSA. The V and J ends lost 5 bases and 1 base, in that order; junction bases with no gene match: 3. The CDR3 is 15 amino acids.